The TCR beta chain under discussion was sequenced for a study of blood T cell repertoires in COVID-19. In the study overall: There were acute and convalescent COVID-19 samples, and they came from the United States, Italy and Spain. PBMCs, B-cell-depleted T cells, or T cells provided the cDNA or gDNA that made up the material.

This CDR3 is 15 amino acids long. The V gene end was trimmed by 4 bases and the J gene end by 0 bases; junction bases not matched to a gene: 3. Per the germline V gene, CDR1 is SEHNR and CDR2 is FQNEAQ (reference sequence). In the study's own analysis: It was from reference gene primer amplification that nucleated cell counts were estimated. Sequencing used immunoSEQ multiplex PCR; TCRdb keeps in-frame clones, though not all of them. V and J calls and clone size are as listed in that table; D and trimming were resolved from the DNA. The sample shows 300,000 to 450,000 clones, 85% of them seen only once.

V gene TRBV7-9 combines with J gene TRBJ2-1, with 7 bases lining up with TRBD1. Input material: peripheral blood. The origin of this receptor is a young woman with acute or convalescent COVID-19. CDR3 sequence: CASSSGTDSYNEQFF. In DNA form, the CDR3 reads TGTGCCAGCAGCTCCGGGACAGACTCCTACAATGAGCAGTTCTTC.